Given below is one TCR beta chain in context. At one end, the junction sequence differs from germline, possibly due to a read error. This record comes from a study of blood T cell repertoires in COVID-19. In the study overall: PBMCs, B-cell-depleted T cells, or T cells provided the cDNA or gDNA that made up the material.

Germline CDR1 reads SSHAT; CDR2 reads FNYEAQ (reference sequence). This CDR3 region has 15 residues. Per the study methods: Researchers report that nucleated cell counts were estimated from reference gene primer amplification. The data were produced by immunoSEQ multiplex PCR, yet TCRdb's version contains in-frame clones alone and is incomplete. V and J calls and clone size are as listed in that table; D and trimming were resolved from the DNA. The profile shows 35,000 to 45,000 clones, 87% of them singletons. The rearrangement joins TRBV7-7 to TRBJ2-5; 9 bases are shared with TRBD1. Material: peripheral blood. This TCR was recovered from a man aged 55 to 70 with acute or convalescent COVID-19. CDR3 nucleotides: TGTGCTAGCAGCCGGACAGGGGTCCTGCAAGAGACCCAGTACTTC. Translated, it gives CASSRTGVLQETQYF.